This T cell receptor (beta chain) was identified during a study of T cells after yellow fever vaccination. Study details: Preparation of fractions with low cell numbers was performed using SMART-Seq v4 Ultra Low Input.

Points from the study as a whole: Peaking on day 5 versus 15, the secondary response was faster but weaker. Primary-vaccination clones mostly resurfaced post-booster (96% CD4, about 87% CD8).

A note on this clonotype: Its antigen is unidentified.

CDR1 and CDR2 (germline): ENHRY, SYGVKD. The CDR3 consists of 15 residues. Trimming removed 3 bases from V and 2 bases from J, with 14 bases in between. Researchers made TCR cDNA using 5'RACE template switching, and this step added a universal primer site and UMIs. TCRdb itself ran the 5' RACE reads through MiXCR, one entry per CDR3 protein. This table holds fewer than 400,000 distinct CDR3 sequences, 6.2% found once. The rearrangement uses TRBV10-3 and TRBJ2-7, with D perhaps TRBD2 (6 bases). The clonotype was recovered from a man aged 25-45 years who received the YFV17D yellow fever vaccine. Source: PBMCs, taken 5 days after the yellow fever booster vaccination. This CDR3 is CAISDKTSSPYEQYF. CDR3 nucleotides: TGTGCCATCAGTGACAAAACTAGCAGCCCCTACGAGCAGTACTTC.